The T cell receptor (beta chain) under discussion was sequenced for a study of blood T cell repertoires in COVID-19. Overall study: Acute and convalescent COVID-19 samples came from the United States, Italy and Spain.

This clone was seen once. The assay was immunoSEQ multiplex PCR, and TCRdb's table has in-frame clones only and misses some. The table records 250,000 to 400,000 clones, almost 90% of them present only once. CDR3 length equals 17 residues. Germline values: CDR1 ENHRY, CDR2 SYGVKD. Losses at the gene ends were 6 bases for V and 5 bases for J; bases not matched to a gene: 11. The specimen sequenced was peripheral blood. The rearrangement uses TRBV10-3 and TRBJ2-1; 12 nucleotides line up with TRBD1. The sequence came from a woman in her twenties or thirties with COVID-19, enrolled during active disease. CDR3 bases: TGTGCCATCAGCCGGGACAGGGGGCCCTCTTTGGACAATGAGCAGTTCTTC. Encoded protein: CAISRDRGPSLDNEQFF.